The 19 T cell receptor beta chains listed next were all sequenced from one sample in a study of regulatory T cells in long-lasting Graves disease. Time point noted: newly diagnosed GD, antithyroid drugs for less than 3 months. Generation of the TCR library employed RNA extracted from PBMCs. HTBI primers from iRepertoire and Arm-PCR of CDR3 regions yielded the TCR beta libraries. TCRdb redid the calling of the multiplex PCR reads with MiXCR, one entry per CDR3 protein. The sample shows some 230,000 distinct CDR3 sequences, 15% to 20% of them seen only once. This material consisted of peripheral blood mononuclear cells (PBMCs), taken at new diagnosis, from a patient treated with antithyroid drugs. All receptors come from a female donor with Graves disease.

The chain recombines TRBV7-2 with TRBJ2-1, with no clear D. CDR1 is SGHTA, CDR2 FQGNSA, per germline. This CDR3 is built from 11 residues. V dropped 5 bases and J dropped 13 bases, with 12 bases sitting between them. Here the CDR3 DNA reads TGTGCCAGCAGCCTATTAGGAGCTCAGTTCTTC. This translates into CASSLLGAQFF.

To note about this clonotype: It may be a read error: a sequence one base away is much more abundant. The gene calls are TRBV6-2 or TRBV6-3 and TRBJ2-5; 10 bases map to TRBD1. The J call is in doubt because the DNA end fits TRBJ2-1 better. This CDR3 has 13 amino acids. Per germline, CDR1 MNHEY and CDR2 SVGEGT. The CDR3, as DNA: TGTGCCAGCAGGGACGGGACAGGGGAGGACCAGTTCTTC. Amino acids: CASRDGTGEDQFF.

Notes on this clonotype: A far larger clone is just one base off, so this is likely a read error. For the CDR3, the DNA is TGTGCCAGCAGCTTGGGACTAGACCTTACCAATGAGCAGTTCTTC. It is translated as CASSLGLDLTNEQFF. V gene TRBV11-2 combines with J gene TRBJ2-5; TRBD2 aligns across 8 bases. TRBJ2-1 explains the end of the DNA better; the J call may be wrong. The CDR3 is made up of 15 amino acids. Germline assignment: CDR1 SGHAT and CDR2 FQNNGV.

The table lists this clonotype with many counts. The chain carries TRBV18 and TRBJ2-7; D remains ambiguous. This CDR3 contains 14 residues. V was pared by 6 bases and J by 0 bases, with 12 bases between. CDR1 KGHSH and CDR2 LQKENI come from the germline V gene. The CDR3 DNA is TGTGCCAGCTCCCATAAACCGTCCTCCTACGAGCAGTACTTC. Amino acids: CASSHKPSSYEQYF.

This clonotype was seen at least ten times. The CDR3 region has the DNA TGTGCCAGCAGTTTCCTCCCCTTCGGGACCTCTGGAAACACCATATATTTT. Translated, it gives CASSFLPFGTSGNTIYF. This sequence joins TRBV27 and TRBJ1-3, with a possible D match to TRBD1 (5 bases). CDR1 is MNHEY and CDR2 is SMNVEV in the germline V gene (reference sequence). Trimming stripped 3 bases from V and 0 bases from J, with 15 bases between. This CDR3 is 17 amino acids long.

This clonotype was observed many times. The chain joins TRBV24-1 to TRBJ1-1; perhaps TRBD1 as D (6 bases). The V end was cut by 3 bases, the J end by 5 bases, with 15 bases between. Germline CDR1 and CDR2: KGHDR and SFDVKD. This CDR3 has 15 amino acids. The CDR3 nucleotides read TGTGCCACCAGTGATACTTCCAGGGGCGGAACTGAAGCTTTCTTT. Its translation is CATSDTSRGGTEAFF.

Many counts were recorded for this clonotype. The J gene is TRBJ1-2, the V gene TRBV7-2; D is unresolved. The germline V gene encodes CDR1 SGHTA and CDR2 FQGNSA. Deletions cut 2 bases from V and 2 bases from J, with 6 bases between. The CDR3 covers 13 residues. The CDR3 sequence is CASSLRQNYGYTF. CDR3 nucleotide sequence: TGTGCCAGCAGCTTACGGCAGAACTATGGCTACACCTTC.

Ten or more counts support this clonotype. This chain joins TRBV12-3 or TRBV12-4 and TRBJ2-7, with D unresolved. V dropped 6 bases and J dropped 3 bases, with 12 bases sitting between them. This CDR3 has 13 residues. DNA of the CDR3: TGTGCCAGCAGCACGACATGGGGCTACGAGCAGTACTTC. Translating it yields CASSTTWGYEQYF.

In the case of this clonotype: This clone may be a read error of a much larger clone one base away. The V and J genes are TRBV11-2 and TRBJ1-4; D unclear. This CDR3 spans 14 amino acids. Germline V gene lookup returns CDR1 SGHAT and CDR2 FQNNGV. The CDR3 here is CASSFGLEGEELFF. Written as DNA, the CDR3 is TGTGCCAGCAGCTTCGGCCTGGAGGGTGAAGAACTGTTTTTT.

This clonotype was found many times. Because it lacks the conserved phenylalanine or tryptophan at the end, this CDR3 is likely a read error. The rearrangement uses TRBV12-3 or TRBV12-4 and TRBJ1-2; D is ambiguous. CDR3 length equals 12 residues. The V and J ends lost 5 bases and 5 bases respectively, with 9 bases between them. This CDR3 reads CASSRPGYGYTS. CDR3 in DNA: TGTGCCAGCAGTCGCCCTGGATATGGCTACACCTCC.

This clonotype was seen once. This chain links TRBV4-3 with TRBJ2-1; D might be TRBD2 (5 bases). Deletions cut 4 bases from V and 15 bases from J, with 19 bases between. The CDR3 runs to 13 residues. Germline values: CDR1 LGHNA, CDR2 YSLEER. The CDR3 region is CASSPGKPDASFF. The CDR3 DNA sequence: TGCGCCAGCAGCCCCGGGAAACCGGACGCTTCGTTCTTC.

The chain employs TRBV18 and TRBJ2-7; 8 nucleotides align to TRBD1. This CDR3 is built from 14 residues. The V and J ends lost 3 bases and 4 bases, in that order; junction bases with no gene match: 5. Germline V CDR1 and CDR2: KGHSH, LQKENI. This chain's CDR3 is CASSPPGQEYEQYF. CDR3 bases: TGTGCCAGCTCACCCCCGGGACAGGAGTACGAGCAGTACTTC.

This clonotype has only a few counts. One end of the junction fails to match germline, which may point to a read error. The chain employs TRBV7-2 and TRBJ2-6, with a weak D call TRBD1 (7 bases). The CDR3 length is 14 residues. Germline loops: CDR1 SGHTA, CDR2 FQGNSA. CDR3 sequence (DNA): TGTGCCAGCAGCTTATTTCAGGGGGGCAACGTCCTGACTTTC. It specifies CASSLFQGGNVLTF. Filled out from reference TRBV7-2 and TRBJ2-6, the complete variable domain reads GAGVSQSPSNKVTEKGKDVELRCDPISGHTALYWYRQSLGQGLEFLIYFQGNSAPDKSGLPSDRFSAERTGGSVSTLTIQRTQQEDSAVYLCASSLFQGGNVLTFGAGSRLTVL.

This clonotype was recorded once. The gene calls are TRBV4-1 and TRBJ2-3, with 8 bases that match TRBD2. Germline CDR1 MGHRA, CDR2 YSYEKL. The CDR3 covers 14 residues. Trimming at V came to 4 bases and at J to 4 bases, leaving 4 bases not matched to a gene. The CDR3 nucleotides are TGCGCCAGCAGCCCACGGACTAGCTCAGATACGCAGTATTTT. Protein sequence: CASSPRTSSDTQYF.

In its sample, this clonotype was seen many times. This chain connects TRBV6-2 or TRBV6-3 to TRBJ1-1; no definite D call. Germline V CDR1 and CDR2: MNHEY, SVGEGT. V was pared by 2 bases and J by 3 bases, with 7 bases between. CDR3 length: 13 residues. In DNA, the CDR3 is TGTGCCAGCAGTTACGGGCAGCACACTGAAGCTTTCTTT. Encoded protein: CASSYGQHTEAFF.

In this sample, this clonotype turned up many times. The chain links TRBV19 to TRBJ2-3; 14 positions agree with TRBD2. CDR1 LNHDA and CDR2 SQIVND come from the germline V gene (reference sequence). V lost 3 bases to trimming and J lost 9 bases; unmatched junction nucleotides: 5. The CDR3 is made up of 15 amino acids. The CDR3 region has the DNA TGTGCCAGTAGTATGACTAGCGGGAGGGGGAGGACGCAGTATTTT. Translation: CASSMTSGRGRTQYF. The variable domain in full, completed from reference TRBV19 and TRBJ2-3, reads DGGITQSPKYLFRKEGQNVTLSCEQNLNHDAMYWYRQDPGQGLRLIYYSQIVNDFQKGDIAEGYSVSREKKESFPLTVTSAQKNPTAFYLCASSMTSGRGRTQYFGPGTRLTVL.

The table lists this clonotype with many counts. This chain links TRBV30 with TRBJ2-5, with D uncertain. The V end lost 1 base, the J end lost 6 bases, and 12 bases lay between the germline ends. CDR1 is GTSNPN and CDR2 is SVGIG in the germline V gene (reference sequence). This CDR3 comprises 13 residues. The CDR3 spells CAWSEAPGKTQYF. CDR3 nucleotides: TGTGCCTGGAGTGAAGCTCCTGGGAAGACCCAGTACTTC.

This clonotype was seen many times. The chain couples TRBV6-1 to TRBJ1-1; D call uncertain. V was shortened by 7 bases and J by 4 bases, with 16 bases between the two germline ends. Germline CDR1 and CDR2: MNHNS and SASEGT. This CDR3 is 14 amino acids long. The CDR3 DNA reads TGTGCCAGCAAACCCCGTCGTGGAGCCACTGAAGCTTTCTTT. It encodes CASKPRRGATEAFF.

This clonotype was seen ten or more times. Written as DNA, the CDR3 is TGTGCCAGCAGGAGCGGGGTTTCAACAGATACGCAGTATTTT. This translates into CASRSGVSTDTQYF. The chain is built from TRBV12-3 or TRBV12-4 and TRBJ2-3, with TRBD2 matching 7 bases. The J segment lost 3 bases and the V segment lost 6 bases, leaving 6 bases of the junction unmatched. The CDR3 loop spans 14 amino acids.